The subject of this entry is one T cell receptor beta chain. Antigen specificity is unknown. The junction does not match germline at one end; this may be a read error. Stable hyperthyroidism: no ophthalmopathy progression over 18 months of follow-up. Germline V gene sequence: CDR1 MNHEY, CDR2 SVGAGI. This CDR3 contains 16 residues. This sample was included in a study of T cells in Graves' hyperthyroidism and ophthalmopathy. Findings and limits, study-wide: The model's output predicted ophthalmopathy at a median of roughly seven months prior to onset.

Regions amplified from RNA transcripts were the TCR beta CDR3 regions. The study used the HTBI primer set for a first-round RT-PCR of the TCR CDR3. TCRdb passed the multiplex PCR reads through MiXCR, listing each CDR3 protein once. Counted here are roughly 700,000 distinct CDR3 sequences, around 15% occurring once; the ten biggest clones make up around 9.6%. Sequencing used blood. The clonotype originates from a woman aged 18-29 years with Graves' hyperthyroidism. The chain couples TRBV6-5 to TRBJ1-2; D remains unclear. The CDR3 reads CASSYSGQLPNHGYTF. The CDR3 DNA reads TGTGCCAGCAGTTACTCCGGGCAGCTACCTAACCATGGCTACACCTTC.